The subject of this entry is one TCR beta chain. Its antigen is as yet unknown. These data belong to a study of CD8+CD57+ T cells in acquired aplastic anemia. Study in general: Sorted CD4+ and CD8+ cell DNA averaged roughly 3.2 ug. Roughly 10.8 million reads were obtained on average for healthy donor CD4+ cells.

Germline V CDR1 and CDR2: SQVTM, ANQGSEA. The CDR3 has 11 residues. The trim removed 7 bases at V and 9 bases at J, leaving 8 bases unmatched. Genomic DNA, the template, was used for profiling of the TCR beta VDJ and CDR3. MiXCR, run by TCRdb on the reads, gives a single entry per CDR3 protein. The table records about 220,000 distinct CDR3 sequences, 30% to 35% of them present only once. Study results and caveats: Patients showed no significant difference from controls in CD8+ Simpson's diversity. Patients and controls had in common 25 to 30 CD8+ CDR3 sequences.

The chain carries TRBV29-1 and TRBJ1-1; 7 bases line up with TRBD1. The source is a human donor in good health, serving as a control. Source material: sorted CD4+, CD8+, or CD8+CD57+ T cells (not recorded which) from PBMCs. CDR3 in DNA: TGCAGCGCCGCAACAGGGGAGAAAGCTTTCTTT. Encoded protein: CSAATGEKAFF. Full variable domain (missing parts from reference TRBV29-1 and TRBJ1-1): SAVISQKPSRDICQRGTSLTIQCQVDSQVTMMFWYRQQPGQSLTLIATANQGSEATYESGFVIDKFPISRPNLTFSTLTVSNMSPEDSSIYLCSAATGEKAFFGQGTRLTVV.